The TCR beta chain under discussion was sequenced for a study of cytomegalovirus exposure and HLA in healthy donors (dated by TCRdb to 2016 to 2017). The study in broad terms: In an earlier analysis of approximately 640 of the donors, around 290 Gb of sequence data and approximately 120 million unique TCR beta sequences from about 179 million T cells were reported. An early release covering some 640 HLA-typed donors comprised approximately 290 gigabases of sequencing data and 85 million or so unique TCR sequences. Of the roughly 400 genotyped donors, 81% were placed in the genetic ancestry cluster associated with self-reported Caucasian donors. The study aimed to test whether signatures of past pathogen exposure could be identified by cataloging public T cell receptors. The T cell repertoires of around 670 subjects were profiled by immunosequencing and related to cytomegalovirus serostatus. In addition to the first cohort of hundreds of subjects, a separate validation cohort of approximately 130 different subjects was used. To predict cytomegalovirus infection status, the study brought together high-throughput TCR immunosequencing, statistical association of individual TCRs with disease status, and machine learning. In a later analysis, previously published TCR beta repertoires from several hundred donors were re-analyzed and high-resolution HLA genotyping was added so that TCR occurrence patterns could be studied. In the later analysis, no new phenotypic data were used to find candidate immune exposures; instead, reliance was placed on TCR beta sequences and their occurrence across donors. An earlier analysis of approximately 500 of the donors applied high-throughput TCR beta sequencing to assess whether each TCR beta V gene segment acted as functional or pseudogenic. Donor age, sex, ethnicity and CMV serostatus were compiled together with the repertoire data. Genome-wide SNP genotypes for about 65% of the roughly 700 donors were used in a later genetic analysis, which treated that subset as a discovery cohort. Every discovery cohort repertoire had been produced on one sequencing platform. Both class I and class II loci were covered by HLA typing, at four-digit resolution. The number of donors typed differed by locus, with roughly 629-640 for A, B, C, DRB1 and DQB1, roughly 520 for DQA1, 600 to 610 for DPA1, and under 490 for DPB1. Four or five DR-DQ haplotypes were treated as single units for association and clustering because of strong linkage in the cohort. On average, over 200,000 unique TCR beta nucleotide sequences were sequenced per donor among about 400 genotyped donors of the cohort, with around 19% of those sequences being non-productive.

Counted from cysteine to phenylalanine, this CDR3 has 15 amino acids. Left in the record is the CDR3 DNA by itself, 45 bases read in frame from the first base. Clipping removes 4 bases from V and 2 bases from J, with 6 as the unmatched junction base count. Based on the germline V gene, the CDR1 and CDR2 sequences are SGHRS and YFSETQ. Libraries came from the immunoSEQ multiplex PCR assay. For the multiplex PCR, a mixture combining 60 forward primers for TCR Vbeta segments and 13 reverse primers for TCR Jbeta segments was used. The CDR3 region of rearranged TCR beta genes was amplified from genomic DNA with a multiplex PCR assay. The Illumina HiSeq System was used to sequence the amplified TCR beta libraries as 87-base-pair reads. As for the original processing: In a later analysis, tens of millions of unique TCR beta chains were counted across the 500 to 700 repertoires, and roughly 11 million of these chains were shared by at least two donors. Raw reads were error-corrected and collapsed into unique sequences with a nearest-neighbor algorithm that merged closely related sequences to remove PCR and sequencing errors. Alignment of CDR3 sequences to IMGT reference sequences was used to assign V, D and J gene segments. For a sequence to be retained, a match of at least six nucleotides to both a V gene segment and a J gene segment was required. A rearrangement was called productive if the CDR3 had no stop codons and remained in frame with V and J, and every other rearrangement was called non-productive. CDR3 was defined according to IMGT convention as the region running from the second conserved V-encoded cysteine to the conserved J-encoded phenylalanine. In an earlier analysis of around 540 of the donors, sequences lacking an unambiguous match to a single V gene segment were excluded. In an earlier analysis of some 590 of the donors, a V segment was called functional when productive rearrangements were above 56.7%, and segregating when the standard deviation between donors exceeded 5%. A statistical classification framework was built to diagnose cytomegalovirus status from the catalog of TCR beta chain sequences. V and J gene assignment, in a later analysis, came from comparing TCR nucleotide sequences with IMGT/GENE-DB human TR gene sequences. In a later analysis, CDR3 sequences and most-parsimonious VDJ recombination scenarios were assigned using the TCRdist pipeline. In a later analysis, each TCR beta chain was defined by its CDR3 amino acid sequence together with its V-gene family, and reads lacking a unique V-gene family were excluded. As a way to deal with suspected cross-contamination and a sequencing artifact, a later analysis dropped roughly 620 nucleotide sequences that were highly shared and had low generation probability. A later analysis calculated a clonal expansion index for each public chain from normalized within-repertoire ranks of inferred template counts. In a later analysis, generation probabilities were computed with a VDJ recombination model fitted to out-of-frame rearrangements, and the resulting probabilities were checked against IGoR. Hypergeometric tests were used in a later analysis to score TCR-TCR, TCR-HLA and TCR-CMV co-occurrence, with a repertoire-size bias correction applied to the TCR pairs. To estimate false discovery rates, a later analysis permuted the HLA or CMV assignments 20 times. In a later analysis, co-occurring TCRs were grouped using DBSCAN, with TCRdist sequence similarity added in when clustering inside HLA-allele-positive subsets. Repertoires with fewer than 30,000 or more than 120,000 public chains were left out of co-occurrence clustering, as were five repertoires with anomalous nucleotide sharing. Imported from immuneACCESS, the table was reduced by TCRdb to in-frame sequences with V and J called. These copies leave out some clones; in studies compared against another copy, an unresolved V gene accounts for under half, and the cause of the remainder is not known. From that table come the V and J calls and clone size; the DNA was used to work out D and trimming. The sample records about 180,000 clones, over 75% of which are singletons. Of the sample, about 1.9% falls within the top ten clones.

Comments on this clone: This receptor's antigen is unknown. Within one base of it there is no much larger clone, and no base qualities were kept.

The cohort was made up of 650 to 700 healthy bone marrow donors. At the time of sampling, every cohort member was nominally healthy, though immune exposures that went unrecorded were likely present. The donor tested CMV seronegative, placing the donor among the roughly 340 seronegative members of the cohort. A peripheral blood sample was collected from each donor, and TCR beta sequencing was performed on peripheral blood mononuclear cells. Genomic DNA extraction from the blood cell samples was performed with the Qiagen DNeasy Blood Extraction Kit. Findings and caveats that apply to the study as a whole: Linkage disequilibrium might explain the correlated functional status among segregating V segments, but an unknown experimental factor could not be excluded. The cohort was sequenced for TCR beta chains only, and without alpha or paired-chain data the features that could be detected were limited. Three of the identified cytomegalovirus-associated TCR beta chains were confirmed in vitro to be specific for cytomegalovirus antigens. When HLA alleles, especially DR and DQ, strongly co-occurred, TCR associations were difficult to assign to individual alleles. In a later analysis, several top co-occurrence clusters were reported to appear linked to parvovirus B19, influenza, CMV and Epstein-Barr virus. In an earlier analysis of about 600 of the donors, most TCR beta V segments appeared in productive rearrangements about 87% or about 30% of the time, broadly matching IMGT annotations. Some IMGT-functional V segments, including TRBV6-2 and TRBV6-3, could not be told apart with the 87-base-pair reads, so those segments were excluded. A further reported finding was that TCR beta sequences accurately predicted the HLA-A and HLA-B alleles for most subjects in the first cohort. The study listed 170 or so TCR beta chains as associated with cytomegalovirus. Specific HLA alleles were associated with 16,951 TCR beta sequences at a false discovery rate of 0.05 in a later analysis. The authors suggested that the approach could potentially be generalized to other disease states and immunological phenotypes. The classifier was reported to diagnose cytomegalovirus status with high specificity and sensitivity in both the original cohort and the validation cohort. An association between a missense DCLRE1C variant and V-gene and J-gene trimming of TCR beta chains was found in a later genetic analysis and replicated in an independent cohort. In a later genetic analysis, fewer N-insertions in productive TCRs were reported among donors in an Asian-associated ancestry cluster than the roughly 640-donor mean. Because HLA typing was missing for some donors at each locus, association tests included only the typed subset. Roughly uniform sequencing depth across donors was assumed in presence/absence analyses, although this assumption may not hold. In a later analysis, HLA-associated TCR beta chains showed more clonal expansion and lower generation probabilities than non-associated chains that were equally common. According to a later analysis, most CMV-associated TCR beta chains appeared to be HLA-restricted, and the HLA associations seemed to be driven largely by CMV exposure. Most TCR sequences were seen in very few donors, while some public TCRs were found in many individuals. The earlier analysis of 587 of the donors excluded fewer than 20 rarely observed V segments, including chromosome 9 orphons, because counts were too low. A cluster of highly shared sequence variants was judged likely to be a technical artifact of the sequencing pipeline. CMV serostatus was the only immune exposure information available for the cohort. In a later analysis, the rate of TCR association differed among HLA loci, with DRB1 alleles having the most associated TCRs and HLA-C alleles having the fewest.

The clonotype originates from a young woman in good health and CMV-seronegative. The sequence links TRBV5-1 to TRBJ2-7; TRBD1 matches 10 bases in the middle. Sample: PBMCs. The CDR3 has the sequence CASSPRGTGAYEQYF. The DNA reads as follows: TGCGCCAGCAGCCCCCGCGGGACAGGGGCCTACGAGCAGTACTTC.